The 4 T cell receptor beta chains reported below all come from one sample, sequenced in a study of T cells in Graves' hyperthyroidism and ophthalmopathy (dated by TCRdb to between 2019 and 2020). Receptors were amplified or captured by multiplex PCR. The sequencer was an Illumina HiSeq 2000. The TCR beta CDR3 regions were amplified from the RNA transcripts. For the first round of RT-PCR on the TCR CDR3, the HTBI primer set was used together with the Qiagen OneStep RT-PCR kit. The public reads were reprocessed in TCRdb via fastp at Q25 and MiXCR, keeping in-frame beta chains. A single entry per CDR3 protein holds the most common genes and DNA from its merged rows. The sample includes almost 600,000 distinct CDR3 sequences, with around 46% observed a single time. Jointly, the top ten make up about 7.8% of the sample. Sequencing used peripheral blood or thyroid tissue (not recorded which). These receptors came from a woman between 18 and 29 years old with Graves' hyperthyroidism.

This clonotype was recorded many times. V usage is TRBV7-2 and J usage is TRBJ2-7; 9 bases agree with TRBD2. Germline V CDR1 and CDR2: SGHTA, FQGNSA. This CDR3 has 14 amino acids. With V trimmed by 5 bases and J by 4 bases, 6 bases remained unmatched. The CDR3 loop is CASSIWTSAYEQYF. CDR3 nucleotides: TGTGCCAGCAGCATTTGGACTAGCGCGTACGAGCAGTACTTC.

This clonotype was seen repeatedly, ten times or more. The J gene is TRBJ1-1, the V gene TRBV9; a possible D gene is TRBD1 (5 bases). This CDR3 is 13 amino acids long. Germline values: CDR1 SGDLS, CDR2 YYNGEE. V was pared by 3 bases and J by 10 bases, with 16 bases between. The CDR3 loop reads CASSGGDGRVAFF. CDR3 coding DNA: TGTGCCAGCAGCGGAGGGGATGGACGAGTAGCTTTCTTT.

For the CDR3, the DNA is TGCAGTGCTTCGGACAGGGGGTTGTATTCACCCCTCCACTTT. Amino acid sequence: CSASDRGLYSPLHF. The chain employs TRBV20-1 and TRBJ1-6; 10 bases are a match to TRBD1. With 5 bases clipped from V and 8 bases from J, the junction kept 6 bases outside the gene matches. The CDR3 totals 14 residues. Per germline, CDR1 DFQATT and CDR2 SNEGSKA (reference sequence).

Many counts were recorded for this clonotype. This chain uses TRBV15 with TRBJ2-7; possible D gene TRBD1, 6 bases. The germline V gene encodes CDR1 LNHNV and CDR2 YYDKDF (reference sequence). Trimming removed 3 bases from V and 2 bases from J, with 11 bases in between. This CDR3 has 14 residues. The CDR3 DNA reads TGTGCCACCAGCAGTCCCGGGGACACCTACGAGCAGTACTTC. Translated: CATSSPGDTYEQYF.